Listed below are T cell receptor beta chains from one sample, sequenced in a study of blood T cell repertoires in COVID-19. Using immunoSEQ multiplex PCR, the repertoire was profiled, and TCRdb retains in-frame clones only, with some absent. The sample includes about 140,000 clones, roughly 80% of them seen just once. The sequenced sample was peripheral blood. Receptors originate from a woman of 80 years or more with acute or convalescent COVID-19. CDR3s include the opening cysteine and the closing phenylalanine or tryptophan. Each record gives: J gene, clone size, D gene, V gene, CDR3 protein, CDR3 DNA. A D gene is named only where the DNA matches it firmly. Some rows have no size entry. The others give once, few or many, or a class for an expanded clone.

TRBJ2-3 | NA | TRBD2 | TRBV5-1 | CASSFGLAGGTDTQYF | TGCGCCAGCAGCTTCGGACTAGCGGGAGGCACAGATACGCAGTATTTT
TRBJ1-1 | NA | NA | TRBV30 | CAWSRGTNTEAFF | TGTGCCTGGAGTCGGGGGACGAACACTGAAGCTTTCTTT
TRBJ2-4 | NA | TRBD1 | TRBV5-3 | CARSFGQGQGARDIQYF | TGTGCCAGAAGCTTCGGACAAGGACAGGGGGCTCGGGACATTCAGTACTTC
TRBJ2-7 | NA | TRBD2 | TRBV19 | CASSPRLAGGEQYF | TGTGCCAGTAGTCCCAGACTAGCGGGAGGAGAGCAGTACTTC
TRBJ1-2 | NA | NA | TRBV27 | CAVPQPDSRYGYTF | TGTGCCGTCCCCCAGCCGGACAGCCGCTATGGCTACACCTTC
TRBJ2-7 | NA | TRBD2 | TRBV7-9 | CASSRPGAGGSYEQYF | TGTGCCAGCAGCCGCCCCGGCGCGGGGGGGTCCTACGAGCAGTACTTC
TRBJ2-5 | NA | TRBD1 | TRBV19 | CASSTLPWTGVKGTQYF | TGTGCCAGTAGTACACTCCCCTGGACAGGGGTCAAGGGGACCCAGTACTTC
TRBJ1-2 | NA | NA | TRBV18 | CASSPSGVYGYTF | TGTGCCAGCTCACCATCCGGAGTCTATGGCTACACCTTC
TRBJ2-1 | NA | NA | TRBV28 | CASSHRYEQFF | TGTGCCAGCAGCCACCGGTATGAGCAGTTCTTC
TRBJ1-1 | NA | NA | TRBV5-4 | CASSLEPNTEAFF | TGTGCCAGCAGCTTGGAGCCTAACACTGAAGCTTTCTTT
TRBJ1-1 | NA | TRBD1 | TRBV5-1 | CASSEGQYEAFF | TGCGCCAGCAGCGAGGGACAGTATGAAGCTTTCTTT
TRBJ1-2 | NA | NA | TRBV5-1 | CASSFQGNYGYTF | TGCGCCAGCAGCTTCCAGGGTAACTATGGCTACACCTTC
TRBJ1-2 | NA | NA | TRBV28 | CASRTGVYGYTF | TGTGCCAGCAGGACCGGGGTCTATGGCTACACCTTC
TRBJ2-3 | NA | TRBD2 | TRBV28 | CASSGPSGRAADTQYF | TGTGCCAGCAGTGGCCCTAGCGGGAGGGCCGCAGATACGCAGTATTTT
TRBJ1-1 | NA | NA | TRBV28 | CASSLLQGGSTEAFF | TGTGCCAGCAGTTTATTGCAGGGAGGGTCCACTGAAGCTTTCTTT
TRBJ2-6 | NA | NA | TRBV5-4 | CASSLQSSGANVLTF | TGTGCCAGCAGCTTGCAGTCCTCTGGGGCCAACGTCCTGACTTTC
TRBJ2-1 | NA | TRBD2 | TRBV18 | CASSPNHRLAGGGNEQFF | TGTGCCAGCTCACCTAATCACCGACTAGCGGGAGGTGGGAATGAGCAGTTCTTC
TRBJ2-7 | NA | NA | TRBV15 | CATSMGSPLLEQYF | TGTGCCACCAGCATGGGGAGCCCCCTTCTTGAGCAGTACTTC
TRBJ2-3 | NA | NA | TRBV11-2 | CASSLELIIRWGPSTDTQYF | TGTGCCAGCAGCTTAGAGCTAATAATTCGGTGGGGGCCTAGCACAGATACGCAGTATTTT
TRBJ1-4 | NA | TRBD1 | TRBV28 | CASTPAGGVTNEKLFF | TGTGCCAGCACCCCGGCAGGGGGTGTAACTAATGAAAAACTGTTTTTT
TRBJ2-3 | NA | NA | TRBV4-2 | CASSPRPGVGDTQYF | TGTGCCAGCAGCCCCCGCCCGGGGGTAGGAGATACGCAGTATTTT
TRBJ1-2 | NA | NA | TRBV28 | CASSLSGVFSSYGYTF | TGTGCCAGCAGTTTATCGGGGGTTTTCTCATCCTATGGCTACACCTTC
TRBJ2-7 | NA | NA | TRBV9 | CASSAGSSYEQYF | TGTGCCAGCAGCGCGGGAAGCTCCTACGAGCAGTACTTC
TRBJ2-7 | NA | TRBD1 | TRBV18 | CASSPLGQGARGEQYF | TGTGCCAGCTCACCCCTGGGACAGGGGGCAAGAGGCGAGCAGTACTTC
TRBJ2-5 | NA | NA | TRBV5-1 | CASSQGGQWPQYF | TGCGCCAGCAGCCAGGGGGGCCAATGGCCCCAGTACTTC
TRBJ2-1 | NA | NA | TRBV24-1 | CATSPSVGGEQFF | TGTGCCACCAGCCCTAGCGTTGGGGGTGAGCAGTTCTTC
TRBJ2-7 | NA | TRBD1 | TRBV6-5 | CASSRGQGFDEQYF | TGTGCCAGCTCGCGAGGACAGGGATTTGACGAGCAGTACTTC
TRBJ1-4 | NA | TRBD1 | TRBV6-5 | CASSTRQGLDEKLFF | TGTGCCAGCAGTACCCGACAGGGGTTAGATGAAAAACTGTTTTTT
TRBJ2-7 | NA | NA | TRBV12-3/TRBV12-4 | CASKILRGEQYF | TGTGCCAGCAAAATCCTCCGGGGGGAGCAGTACTTC
TRBJ2-7 | NA | TRBD2 | TRBV7-2 | CASSLGDYYEQYF | TGTGCCAGCAGCTTAGGGGACTACTACGAGCAGTACTTC
TRBJ2-5 | many | TRBD1 | TRBV5-1 | CASSSRIYRGQETQYF | TGCGCCAGCAGCTCACGAATTTACAGGGGGCAAGAGACCCAGTACTTC
TRBJ1-1 | once | NA | TRBV5-1 | CASSLAKDSLTEAFF | TGCGCCAGCAGCTTGGCTAAAGACAGCCTCACTGAAGCTTTCTTT
TRBJ2-7 | once | TRBD2 | TRBV19 | CASSNREGHHNYEQYF | TGTGCCAGTAGTAACCGGGAGGGCCACCACAACTACGAGCAGTACTTC
TRBJ2-7 | NA | TRBD1 | TRBV27 | CASRALGQGNYEQYF | TGTGCCAGTCGTGCCTTGGGACAGGGAAACTACGAGCAGTACTTC
TRBJ2-1 | NA | NA | TRBV27 | CASSPPGNEQFF | TGTGCCAGCAGTCCCCCAGGCAATGAGCAGTTCTTC
TRBJ2-7 | NA | TRBD2 | TRBV10-2 | CASSDPSGGSSYEQYF | TGCGCCAGCAGTGATCCGAGCGGGGGAAGCTCCTACGAGCAGTACTTC